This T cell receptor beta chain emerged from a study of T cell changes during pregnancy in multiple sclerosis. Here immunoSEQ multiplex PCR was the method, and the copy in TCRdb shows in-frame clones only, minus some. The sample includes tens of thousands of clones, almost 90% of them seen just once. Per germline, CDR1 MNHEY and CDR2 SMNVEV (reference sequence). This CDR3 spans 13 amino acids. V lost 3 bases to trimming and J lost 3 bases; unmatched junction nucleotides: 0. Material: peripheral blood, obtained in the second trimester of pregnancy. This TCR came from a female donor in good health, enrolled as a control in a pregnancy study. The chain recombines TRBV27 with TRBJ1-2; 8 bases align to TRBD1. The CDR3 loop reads CASSLTGDYGYTF. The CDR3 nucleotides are TGTGCCAGCAGTTTGACAGGGGACTATGGCTACACCTTC.